One sample yielded the 7 T cell receptor beta chains listed below, sequenced in a study of radiation and T cells in renal cell carcinoma. Clones were sequenced by immunoSEQ multiplex PCR, and TCRdb holds only the in-frame ones, with some missing. Of roughly 120,000 clones detected, 75% to 90% appear once; the ten largest clones hold under 2.5%. Time point meaning: blood 2 weeks post-SBRT. Treatment noted: 15 Gy SBRT to primary tumor, nephrectomy 4 weeks later. The sample in question was blood, obtained from a patient whose treatment included radiotherapy and nephrectomy. Receptors were obtained from a woman between 55 and 75 years old with renal cell carcinoma.

V is TRBV6-5 and J is TRBJ2-2, with D possibly being TRBD1 (5 bases). Looked up from germline, CDR1 is MNHEY and CDR2 is SVGAGI. This CDR3 is 16 amino acids long. The V end lost 0 bases, the J end lost 4 bases, and 12 bases lay between the germline ends. Written as DNA, the CDR3 is TGTGCCAGCAGTTACTCGAGACAGCCGGGCACCGGGGAGCTGTTTTTT. It encodes CASSYSRQPGTGELFF.

The genes are TRBV6-5 and TRBJ2-7, with TRBD2 as a possible D gene (6 bases). Germline CDR1 MNHEY, CDR2 SVGAGI. With 5 bases removed from V and 2 bases from J, the gap between germline ends came to 10 bases. The CDR3 contains 13 residues. Here the CDR3 DNA reads TGTGCCAGCAGTAGGGACTTTGCCTACGAGCAGTACTTC. Amino acids: CASSRDFAYEQYF.

This clone has more than one count but fewer than ten. The chain recombines TRBV10-2 with TRBJ1-1; possibly TRBD1 for D (5 bases). The V end lost 8 bases, the J end lost 5 bases, and 9 bases lay between the germline ends. CDR1 WSHSY and CDR2 SAAADI come from the germline V gene. The CDR3 sequence is 11 residues long. The CDR3 reads CASGALTEAFF. DNA for the CDR3: TGCGCCAGCGGGGCGCTAACTGAAGCTTTCTTT.

A word on this clone: This may arise from a read error, as a much more abundant clone is one base away. The V gene is TRBV11-1, the J gene TRBJ2-7, with 7 bases that match TRBD1. Germline V gene lookup returns CDR1 SGHAT and CDR2 FQDESV (reference sequence). This CDR3 is built from 12 residues. The V and J ends lost 5 bases and 3 bases, in that order; junction bases with no gene match: 1. The CDR3 region has the DNA TGTGCCAGCAGCAGGACAGGCTACGAGCAGTACTTC. Translation: CASSRTGYEQYF.

This clone was counted many times. V usage is TRBV28 and J usage is TRBJ1-2; D is possibly TRBD1 (6 bases). Germline V gives CDR1 MDHEN, CDR2 SYDVKM. The V gene lost 6 bases and the J gene lost 7 bases, with 12 bases spanning the gap. The CDR3 contains 12 residues. The CDR3 protein is CASSTIRGGYTF. The CDR3 DNA reads TGTGCCAGCAGCACAATCAGGGGTGGCTACACCTTC.

The chain is built from TRBV7-2 and TRBJ1-3; D is unresolved. The CDR3 has 14 amino acids. The V end was cut by 5 bases, the J end by 0 bases, with 8 bases between. Germline CDR1 reads SGHTA; CDR2 reads FQGNSA. The CDR3: CASSPTNSGNTIYF. The CDR3 coding sequence is TGTGCCAGCAGCCCGACCAACTCTGGAAACACCATATATTTT.

The chain employs TRBV6-6 and TRBJ1-5, with TRBD1 matching over 7 bases. This CDR3 comprises 15 residues. The ends lost 6 bases at V and 6 bases at J; junction bases unmatched: 11. CDR1 and CDR2 from the germline V gene are MNHNY and SVGAGI (reference sequence). CDR3 bases: TGTGCCAGCAGCCCACCGGGACAGAGAGCTCAGCCCCAGCATTTT. Translated, it gives CASSPPGQRAQPQHF.